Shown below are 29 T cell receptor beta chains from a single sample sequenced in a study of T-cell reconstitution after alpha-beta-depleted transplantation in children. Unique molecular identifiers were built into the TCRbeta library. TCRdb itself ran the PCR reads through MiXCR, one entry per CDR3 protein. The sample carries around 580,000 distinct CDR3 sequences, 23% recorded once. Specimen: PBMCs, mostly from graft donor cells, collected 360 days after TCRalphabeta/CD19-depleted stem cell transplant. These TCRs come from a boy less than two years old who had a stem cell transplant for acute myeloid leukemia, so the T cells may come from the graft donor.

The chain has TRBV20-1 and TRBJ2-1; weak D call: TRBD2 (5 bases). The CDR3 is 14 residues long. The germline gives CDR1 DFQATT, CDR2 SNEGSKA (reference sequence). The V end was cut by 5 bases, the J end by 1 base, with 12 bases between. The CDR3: CSAFSGMSYNEQFF. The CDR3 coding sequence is TGCAGTGCTTTCTCGGGGATGTCCTACAATGAGCAGTTCTTC.

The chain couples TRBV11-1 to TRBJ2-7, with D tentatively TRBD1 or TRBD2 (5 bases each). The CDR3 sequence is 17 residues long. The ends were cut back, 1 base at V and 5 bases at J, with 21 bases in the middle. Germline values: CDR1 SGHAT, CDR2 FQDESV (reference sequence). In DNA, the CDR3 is TGTGCCAGCAGCTTAGTCGTCTCCGAGAGGGGTATCGACGAGCAGTACTTC. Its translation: CASSLVVSERGIDEQYF.

CDR3 residues: CASSLAHHTEAFF. CDR3 nucleotide sequence: TGTGCCAGCAGCTTAGCGCACCACACTGAAGCTTTCTTT. V is TRBV7-2 and J is TRBJ1-1; no reliable D call. The CDR3 is made up of 13 amino acids. Trimming pared 0 bases from V and 3 bases from J, leaving 5 bases between. Germline loops: CDR1 SGHTA, CDR2 FQGNSA.

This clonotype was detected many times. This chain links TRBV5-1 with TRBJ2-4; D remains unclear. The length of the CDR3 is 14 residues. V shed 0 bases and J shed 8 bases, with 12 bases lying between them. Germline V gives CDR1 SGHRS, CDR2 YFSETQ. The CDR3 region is CASSLGQAGHIQYF. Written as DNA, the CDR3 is TGCGCCAGCAGCTTGGGGCAGGCAGGACACATTCAGTACTTC.

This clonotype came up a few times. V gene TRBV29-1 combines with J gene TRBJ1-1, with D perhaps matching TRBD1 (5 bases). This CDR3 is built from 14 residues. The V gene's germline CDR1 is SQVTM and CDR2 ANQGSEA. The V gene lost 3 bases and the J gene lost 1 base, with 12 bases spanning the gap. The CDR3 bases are TGCAGCGTTGAGGTGGGGCTACCGAACACTGAAGCTTTCTTT. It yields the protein CSVEVGLPNTEAFF.

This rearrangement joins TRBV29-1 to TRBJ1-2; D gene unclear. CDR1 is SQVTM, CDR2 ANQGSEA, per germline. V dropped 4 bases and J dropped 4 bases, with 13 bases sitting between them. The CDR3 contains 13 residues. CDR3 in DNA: TGCAGCGTTGTCGGGCCATCGGCCTATGGCTACACCTTC. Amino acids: CSVVGPSAYGYTF.

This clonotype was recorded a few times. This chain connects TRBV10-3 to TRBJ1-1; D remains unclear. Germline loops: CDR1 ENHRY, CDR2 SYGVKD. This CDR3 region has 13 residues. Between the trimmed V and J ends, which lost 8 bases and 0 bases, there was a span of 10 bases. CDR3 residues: CAIADTMNTEAFF. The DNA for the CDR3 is TGTGCCATCGCCGATACTATGAACACTGAAGCTTTCTTT.

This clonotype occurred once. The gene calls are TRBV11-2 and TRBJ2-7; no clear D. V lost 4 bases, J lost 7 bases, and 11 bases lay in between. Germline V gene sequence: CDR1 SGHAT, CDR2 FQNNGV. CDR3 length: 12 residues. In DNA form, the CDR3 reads TGTGCCAGCAGCTCCCTTTTGGAAGAGCAGTACGTC. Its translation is CASSSLLEEQYV.

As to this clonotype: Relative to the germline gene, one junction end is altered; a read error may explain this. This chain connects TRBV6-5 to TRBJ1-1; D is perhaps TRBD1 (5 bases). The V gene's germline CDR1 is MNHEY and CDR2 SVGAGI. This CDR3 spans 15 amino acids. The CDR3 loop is CASSSPQVTNTEVFF. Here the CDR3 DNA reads TGTGCCAGCAGTTCCCCACAGGTGACGAACACTGAAGTTTTCTTT.

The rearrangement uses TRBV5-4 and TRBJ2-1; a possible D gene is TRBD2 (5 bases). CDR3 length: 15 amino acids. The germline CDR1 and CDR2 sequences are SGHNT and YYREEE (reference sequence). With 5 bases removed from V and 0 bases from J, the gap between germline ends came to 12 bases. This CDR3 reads CASRPDFLSYNEQFF. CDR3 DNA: TGTGCCAGCAGACCGGACTTCCTCTCCTACAATGAGCAGTTCTTC.

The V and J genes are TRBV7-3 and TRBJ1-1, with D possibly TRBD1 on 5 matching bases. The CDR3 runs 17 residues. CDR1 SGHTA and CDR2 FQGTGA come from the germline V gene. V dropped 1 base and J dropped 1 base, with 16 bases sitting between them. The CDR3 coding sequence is TGTGCCAGCAGCTTAAGCGGGGGGGGGTTGACGAACACTGAAGCTTTCTTT. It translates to CASSLSGGGLTNTEAFF.

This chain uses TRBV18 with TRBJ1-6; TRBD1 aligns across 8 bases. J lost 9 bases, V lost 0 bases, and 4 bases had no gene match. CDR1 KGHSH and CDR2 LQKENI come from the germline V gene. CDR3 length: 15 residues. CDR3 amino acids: CASSPPGDRGSPLHF. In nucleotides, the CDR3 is TGTGCCAGCTCACCACCGGGTGACAGGGGTTCACCCCTCCACTTT.

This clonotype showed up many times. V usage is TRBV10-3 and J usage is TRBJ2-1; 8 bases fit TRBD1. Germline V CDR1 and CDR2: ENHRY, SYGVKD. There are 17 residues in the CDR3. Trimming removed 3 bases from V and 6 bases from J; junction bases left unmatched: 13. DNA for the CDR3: TGTGCCATCAGTGACTTGCCCCCGGGACAGGTTCTCAATGAGCAGTTCTTC. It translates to CAISDLPPGQVLNEQFF.

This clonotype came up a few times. CDR3 in amino acids: CSAGLAGTDTQYF. The CDR3 coding sequence is TGCAGCGCGGGACTAGCGGGCACAGATACGCAGTATTTT. J is TRBJ2-3 and V is TRBV20-1; 11 bases align to TRBD2. The CDR3 totals 13 residues. The V gene's germline CDR1 is DFQATT and CDR2 SNEGSKA (reference sequence).

Written as DNA, the CDR3 is TGTGCCATCAGTGGGACATCTTCGATCACCATATATTTT. This sequence encodes CAISGTSSITIYF. This chain links TRBV10-3 with TRBJ1-3; tentative D call: TRBD1 (5 bases). Looked up from germline, CDR1 is ENHRY and CDR2 is SYGVKD. There are 13 residues in the CDR3. Trimming cost V 4 bases and J 9 bases, with 13 bases left between them.

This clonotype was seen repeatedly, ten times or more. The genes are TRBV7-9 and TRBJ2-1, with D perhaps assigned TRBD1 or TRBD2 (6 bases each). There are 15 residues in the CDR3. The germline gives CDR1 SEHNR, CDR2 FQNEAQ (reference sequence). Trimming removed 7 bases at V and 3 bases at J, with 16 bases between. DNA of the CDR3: TGTGCCAGCACCATTAGGGGGGCCAGCTACAATGAGCAGTTCTTC. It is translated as CASTIRGASYNEQFF.

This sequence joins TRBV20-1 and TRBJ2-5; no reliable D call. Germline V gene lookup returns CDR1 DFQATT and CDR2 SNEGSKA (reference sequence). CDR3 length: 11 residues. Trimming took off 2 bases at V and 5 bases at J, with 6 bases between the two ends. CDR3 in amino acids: CSARRAETQYF. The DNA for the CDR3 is TGCAGTGCTAGAAGGGCGGAGACCCAGTACTTC.

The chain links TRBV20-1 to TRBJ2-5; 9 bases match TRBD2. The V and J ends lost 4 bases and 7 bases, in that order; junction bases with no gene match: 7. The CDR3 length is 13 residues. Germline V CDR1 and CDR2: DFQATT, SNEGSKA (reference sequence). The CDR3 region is CSATLRGGGTQYF. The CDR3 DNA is TGCAGTGCTACGTTGCGGGGGGGCGGGACCCAGTACTTC.

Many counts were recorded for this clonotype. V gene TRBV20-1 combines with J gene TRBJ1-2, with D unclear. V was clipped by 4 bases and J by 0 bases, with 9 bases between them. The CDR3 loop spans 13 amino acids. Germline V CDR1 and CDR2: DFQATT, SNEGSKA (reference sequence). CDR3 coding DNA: TGCAGTGCTAAAGGTCTTTCTAACTATGGCTACACCTTC. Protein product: CSAKGLSNYGYTF.

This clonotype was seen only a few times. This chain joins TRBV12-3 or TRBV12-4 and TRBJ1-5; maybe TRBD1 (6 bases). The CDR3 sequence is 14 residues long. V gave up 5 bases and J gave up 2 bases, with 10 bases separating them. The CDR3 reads CASSPGDGNQPQHF. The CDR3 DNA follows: TGTGCCAGCAGTCCAGGGGATGGCAATCAGCCCCAGCATTTT.

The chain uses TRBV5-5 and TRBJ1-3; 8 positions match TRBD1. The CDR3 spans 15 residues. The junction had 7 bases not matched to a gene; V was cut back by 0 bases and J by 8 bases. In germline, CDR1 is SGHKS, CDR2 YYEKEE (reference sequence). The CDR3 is CASSLEQGVLYTIYF. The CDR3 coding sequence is TGTGCCAGCAGCTTGGAACAGGGGGTATTGTACACCATATATTTT.

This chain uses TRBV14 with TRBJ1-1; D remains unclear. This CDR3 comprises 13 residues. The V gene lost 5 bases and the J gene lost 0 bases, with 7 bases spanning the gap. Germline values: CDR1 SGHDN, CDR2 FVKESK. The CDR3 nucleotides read TGTGCCAGCAGCTGGGCCCTGAACACTGAAGCTTTCTTT. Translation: CASSWALNTEAFF. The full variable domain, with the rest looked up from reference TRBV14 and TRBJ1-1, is EAGVTQFPSHSVIEKGQTVTLRCDPISGHDNLYWYRRVMGKEIKFLLHFVKESKQDESGMPNNRFLAERTGGTYSTLKVQPAELEDSGVYFCASSWALNTEAFFGQGTRLTVV.

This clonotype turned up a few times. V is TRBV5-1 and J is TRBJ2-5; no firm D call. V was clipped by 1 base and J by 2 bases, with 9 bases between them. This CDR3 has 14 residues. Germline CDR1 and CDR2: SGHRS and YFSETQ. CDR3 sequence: CASSLRVGQETQYF. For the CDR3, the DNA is TGCGCCAGCAGCTTGAGGGTGGGACAAGAGACCCAGTACTTC.

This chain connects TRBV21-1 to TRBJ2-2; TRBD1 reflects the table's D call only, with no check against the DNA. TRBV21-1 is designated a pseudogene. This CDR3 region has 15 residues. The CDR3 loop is CASSTTGDAPGELFF. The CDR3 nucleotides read TGTGCCAGCAGCACAACAGGGGACGCCCCCGGGGAGCTGTTTTTT.

In DNA form, the CDR3 reads TGTGCCAGCAGCCCCGGGACCTCCTGCGAGCAGTACGTC. Its protein product is CASSPGTSCEQYV. The gene calls are TRBV4-2 and TRBJ2-7; TRBD1 or TRBD2 may be the D gene (5 bases each). This CDR3 comprises 13 residues. CDR1 and CDR2 (germline): LGHNA, YNFKEQ.

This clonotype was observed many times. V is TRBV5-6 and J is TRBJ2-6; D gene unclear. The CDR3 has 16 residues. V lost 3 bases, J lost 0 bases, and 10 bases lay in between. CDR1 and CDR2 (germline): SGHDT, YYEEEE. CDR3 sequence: CASSSLRSSGANVLTF. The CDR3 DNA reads TGTGCCAGCAGCTCCTTAAGGAGCTCTGGGGCCAACGTCCTGACTTTC.

CDR3 sequence: CASSSRTDTQYF. For the CDR3, the DNA is TGTGCCAGCAGCTCTAGGACAGATACGCAGTATTTT. The chain couples TRBV7-2 to TRBJ2-3; unclear D gene. The germline V gene encodes CDR1 SGHTA and CDR2 FQGNSA. V dropped 4 bases and J dropped 3 bases, with 5 bases sitting between them. The CDR3 has 12 residues.

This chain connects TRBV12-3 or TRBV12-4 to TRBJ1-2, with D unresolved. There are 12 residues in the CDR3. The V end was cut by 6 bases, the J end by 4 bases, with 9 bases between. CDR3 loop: CASSLHAYGYTF. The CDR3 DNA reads TGTGCCAGCAGCCTGCACGCCTATGGCTACACCTTC.

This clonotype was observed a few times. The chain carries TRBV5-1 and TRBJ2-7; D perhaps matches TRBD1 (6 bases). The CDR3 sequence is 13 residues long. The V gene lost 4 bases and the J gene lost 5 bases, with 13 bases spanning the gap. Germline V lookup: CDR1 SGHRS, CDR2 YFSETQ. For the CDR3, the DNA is TGCGCCAGCAGCAGGCAGGGGCACCACGAGCAGTACTTC. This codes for CASSRQGHHEQYF.